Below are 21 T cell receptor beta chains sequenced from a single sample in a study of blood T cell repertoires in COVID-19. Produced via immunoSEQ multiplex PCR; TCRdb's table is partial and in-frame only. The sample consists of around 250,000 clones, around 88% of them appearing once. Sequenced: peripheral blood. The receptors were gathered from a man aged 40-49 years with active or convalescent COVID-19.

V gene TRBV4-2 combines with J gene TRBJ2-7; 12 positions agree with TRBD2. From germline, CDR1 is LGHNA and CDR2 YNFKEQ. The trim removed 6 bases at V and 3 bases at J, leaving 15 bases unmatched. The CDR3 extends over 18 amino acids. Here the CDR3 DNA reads TGTGCCAGCAGTCCCGGGGCTAGCGGGAGGGCCCCGGGCTACGAGCAGTACTTC. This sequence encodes CASSPGASGRAPGYEQYF.

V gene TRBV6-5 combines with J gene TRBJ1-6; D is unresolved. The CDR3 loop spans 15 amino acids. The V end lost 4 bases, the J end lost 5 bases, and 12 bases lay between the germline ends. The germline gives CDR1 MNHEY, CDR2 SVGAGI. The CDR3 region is CASSSLSVNNSPLHF. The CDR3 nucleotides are TGTGCCAGCAGTTCGCTCAGCGTCAATAATTCACCCCTCCACTTT.

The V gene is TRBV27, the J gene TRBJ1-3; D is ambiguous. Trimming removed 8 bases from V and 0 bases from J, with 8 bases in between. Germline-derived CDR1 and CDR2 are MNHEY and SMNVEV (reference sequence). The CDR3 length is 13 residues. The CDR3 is CASSRVSGNTIYF. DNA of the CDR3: TGTGCCAGCTCCCGGGTCTCTGGAAACACCATATATTTT.

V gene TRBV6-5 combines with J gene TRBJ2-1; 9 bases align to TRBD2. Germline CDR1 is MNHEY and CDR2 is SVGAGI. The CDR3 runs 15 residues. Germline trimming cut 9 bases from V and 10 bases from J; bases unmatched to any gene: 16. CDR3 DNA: TGTGCCAGTTGCCTAATAGCGGGGGAGGGTCGGGAGCAGTTCTTC. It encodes CASCLIAGEGREQFF.

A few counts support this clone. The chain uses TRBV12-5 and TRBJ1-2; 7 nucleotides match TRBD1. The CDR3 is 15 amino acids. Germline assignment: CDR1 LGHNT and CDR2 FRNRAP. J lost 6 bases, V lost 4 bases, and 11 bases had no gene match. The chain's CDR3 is CASGWMHDRVDGYTF. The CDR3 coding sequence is TGTGCTAGTGGTTGGATGCACGACAGGGTGGATGGCTACACCTTC.

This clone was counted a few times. The CDR3 coding sequence is TGTGCCACCAGTGGAGGGGGGGTCGGCTACAATGAGCAGTTCTTC. It translates to CATSGGGVGYNEQFF. V and J are TRBV24-1 and TRBJ2-1; tentatively, D is TRBD2 (7 bases). CDR3 size: 15 residues. The germline V and J ends were trimmed by 5 bases and 3 bases, with 13 bases remaining between them. Germline V lookup: CDR1 KGHDR, CDR2 SFDVKD.

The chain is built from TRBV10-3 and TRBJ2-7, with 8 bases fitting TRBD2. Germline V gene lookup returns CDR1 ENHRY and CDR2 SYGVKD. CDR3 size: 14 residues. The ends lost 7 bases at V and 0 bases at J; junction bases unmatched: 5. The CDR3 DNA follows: TGTGCCATCACCCATAGCGGGGACTCCTACGAGCAGTACTTC. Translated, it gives CAITHSGDSYEQYF.

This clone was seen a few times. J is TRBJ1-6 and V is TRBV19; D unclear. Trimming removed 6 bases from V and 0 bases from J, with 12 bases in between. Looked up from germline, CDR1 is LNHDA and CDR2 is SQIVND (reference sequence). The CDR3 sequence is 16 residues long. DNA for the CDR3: TGTGCCAGTAGCTCAGGTTTTAGCTCCTATAATTCACCCCTCCACTTT. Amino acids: CASSSGFSSYNSPLHF.

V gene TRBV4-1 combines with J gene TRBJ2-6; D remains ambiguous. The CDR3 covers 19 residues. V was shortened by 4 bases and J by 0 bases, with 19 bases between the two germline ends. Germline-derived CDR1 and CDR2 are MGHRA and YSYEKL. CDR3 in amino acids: CASSPRLTLSGSGANVLTF. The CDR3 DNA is TGCGCCAGCAGCCCACGTTTAACCCTTAGTGGCTCTGGGGCCAACGTCCTGACTTTC.

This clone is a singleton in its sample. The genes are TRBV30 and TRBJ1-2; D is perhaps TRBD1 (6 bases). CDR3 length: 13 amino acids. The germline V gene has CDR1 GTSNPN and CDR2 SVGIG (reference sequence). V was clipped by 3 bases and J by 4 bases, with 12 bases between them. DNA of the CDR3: TGTGCCTGGAGGATGGCACAGGGCTATGGCTACACCTTC. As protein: CAWRMAQGYGYTF.

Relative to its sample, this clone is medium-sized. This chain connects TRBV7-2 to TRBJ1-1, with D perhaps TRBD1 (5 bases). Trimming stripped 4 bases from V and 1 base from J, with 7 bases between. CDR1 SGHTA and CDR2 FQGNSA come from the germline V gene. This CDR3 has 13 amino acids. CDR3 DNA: TGTGCCAGCAGCTCCGGACAGAACACTGAAGCTTTCTTT. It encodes CASSSGQNTEAFF.

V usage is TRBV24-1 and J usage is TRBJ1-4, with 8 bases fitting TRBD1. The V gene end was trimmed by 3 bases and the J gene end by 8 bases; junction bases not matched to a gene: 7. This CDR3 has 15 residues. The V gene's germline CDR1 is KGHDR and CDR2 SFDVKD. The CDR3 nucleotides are TGTGCCACCAGTGATCCCGGGACAGGTGAAGAAAAACTGTTTTTT. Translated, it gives CATSDPGTGEEKLFF.

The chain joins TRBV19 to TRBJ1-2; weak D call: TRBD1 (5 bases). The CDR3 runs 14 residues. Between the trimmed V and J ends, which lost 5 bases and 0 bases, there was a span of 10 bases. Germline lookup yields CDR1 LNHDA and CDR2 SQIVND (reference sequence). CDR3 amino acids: CASSFGGANYGYTF. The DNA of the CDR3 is TGTGCCAGTAGTTTCGGGGGAGCTAACTATGGCTACACCTTC.

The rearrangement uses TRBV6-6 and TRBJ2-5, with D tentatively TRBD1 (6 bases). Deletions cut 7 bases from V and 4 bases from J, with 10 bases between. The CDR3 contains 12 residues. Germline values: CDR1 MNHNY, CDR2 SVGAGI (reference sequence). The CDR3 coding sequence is TGTGCCAGCACCGGACAGCGAGAGACCCAGTACTTC. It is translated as CASTGQRETQYF.

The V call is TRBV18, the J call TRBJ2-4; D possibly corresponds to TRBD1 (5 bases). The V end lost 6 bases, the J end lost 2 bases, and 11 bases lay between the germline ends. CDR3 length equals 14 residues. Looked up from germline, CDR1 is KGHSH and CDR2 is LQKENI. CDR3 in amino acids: CASSRDSSKNIQYF. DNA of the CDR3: TGTGCCAGCTCTCGAGACAGTTCCAAAAACATTCAGTACTTC. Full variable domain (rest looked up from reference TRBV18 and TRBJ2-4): NAGVMQNPRHLVRRRGQEARLRCSPMKGHSHVYWYRQLPEEGLKFMVYLQKENIIDESGMPKERFSAEFPKEGPSILRIQQVVRGDSAAYFCASSRDSSKNIQYFGAGTRLSVL.

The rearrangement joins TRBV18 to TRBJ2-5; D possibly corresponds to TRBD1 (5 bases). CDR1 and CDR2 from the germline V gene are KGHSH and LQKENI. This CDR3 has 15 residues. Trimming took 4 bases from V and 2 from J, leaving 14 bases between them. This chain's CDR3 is CASSLKGQPQETQYF. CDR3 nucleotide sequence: TGTGCCAGCTCACTGAAGGGGCAGCCACAAGAGACCCAGTACTTC. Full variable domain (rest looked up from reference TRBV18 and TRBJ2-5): NAGVMQNPRHLVRRRGQEARLRCSPMKGHSHVYWYRQLPEEGLKFMVYLQKENIIDESGMPKERFSAEFPKEGPSILRIQQVVRGDSAAYFCASSLKGQPQETQYFGPGTRLLVL.

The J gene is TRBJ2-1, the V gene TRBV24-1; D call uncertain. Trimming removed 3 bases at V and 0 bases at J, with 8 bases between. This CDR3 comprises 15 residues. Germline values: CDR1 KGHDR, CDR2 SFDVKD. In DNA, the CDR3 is TGTGCCACCAGTGATGACGCTAGCTCCTACAATGAGCAGTTCTTC. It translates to CATSDDASSYNEQFF.

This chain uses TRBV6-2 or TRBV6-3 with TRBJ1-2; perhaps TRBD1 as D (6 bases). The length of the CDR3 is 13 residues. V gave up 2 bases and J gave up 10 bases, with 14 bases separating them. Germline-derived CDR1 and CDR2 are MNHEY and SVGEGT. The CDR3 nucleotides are TGTGCCAGCAGTTACCAGGGACACCCCTTCTACACCTTC. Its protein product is CASSYQGHPFYTF.

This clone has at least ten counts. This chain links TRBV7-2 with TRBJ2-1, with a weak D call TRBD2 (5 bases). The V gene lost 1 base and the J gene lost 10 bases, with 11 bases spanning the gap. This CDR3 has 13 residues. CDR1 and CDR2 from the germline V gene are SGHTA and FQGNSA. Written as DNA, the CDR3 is TGTGCCAGCAGCTTAGGAGGGCCGCGGGAGCAGTTCTTC. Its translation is CASSLGGPREQFF.

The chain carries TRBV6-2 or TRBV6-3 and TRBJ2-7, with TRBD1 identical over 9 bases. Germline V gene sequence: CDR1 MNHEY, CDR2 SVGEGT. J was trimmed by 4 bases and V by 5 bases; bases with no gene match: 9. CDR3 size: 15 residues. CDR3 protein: CASSTTTGGVYEQYF. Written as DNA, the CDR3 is TGTGCCAGCAGTACTACCACAGGGGGCGTATACGAGCAGTACTTC.

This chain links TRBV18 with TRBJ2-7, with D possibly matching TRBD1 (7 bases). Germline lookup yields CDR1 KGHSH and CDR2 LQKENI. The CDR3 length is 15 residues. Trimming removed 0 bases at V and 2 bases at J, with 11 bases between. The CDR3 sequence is CASSPPGRGAYEQYF. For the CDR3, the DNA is TGTGCCAGCTCACCACCCGGCAGGGGGGCCTACGAGCAGTACTTC.